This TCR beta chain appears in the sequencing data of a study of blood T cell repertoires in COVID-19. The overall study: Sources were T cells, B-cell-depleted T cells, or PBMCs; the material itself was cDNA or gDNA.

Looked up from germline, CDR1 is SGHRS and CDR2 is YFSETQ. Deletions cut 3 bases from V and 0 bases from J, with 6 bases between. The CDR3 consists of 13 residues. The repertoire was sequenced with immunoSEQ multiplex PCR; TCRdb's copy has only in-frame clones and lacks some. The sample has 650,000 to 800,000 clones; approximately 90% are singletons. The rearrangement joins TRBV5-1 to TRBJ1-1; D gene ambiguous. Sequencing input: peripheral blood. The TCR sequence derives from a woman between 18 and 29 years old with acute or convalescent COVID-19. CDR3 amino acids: CASSSVMNTEAFF. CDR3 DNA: TGCGCCAGCAGCTCCGTAATGAACACTGAAGCTTTCTTT.